These 20 T cell receptor beta chains were all obtained from the same sample, sequenced in a study of human T cells and chemical hapten exposure. One entry per CDR3 protein results from TCRdb running MiXCR on the RACE reads. The sample includes fewer than 85,000 distinct CDR3 sequences, 8.5% to 9.5% of them seen just once. As to time point: healthy volunteer bleed at 6 weeks. Unfractionated whole blood served as the source for total RNA extraction. The sample taken for sequencing was whole blood. Every receptor here comes from a female donor in good health. Some clones in this sample may be carry-over from other donors' samples.

At least ten counts were recorded for this clonotype. The chain has TRBV2 and TRBJ1-1; D not certain. The CDR3 loop spans 11 amino acids. Germline CDR1 is SNHLY and CDR2 is FYNNEI. Trimming pared 3 bases from V and 11 bases from J, leaving 10 bases between. DNA for the CDR3: TGTGCCAGCAGTGAGAACAGTCTGGCTTTCTTT. It specifies CASSENSLAFF.

Turning to this clonotype: A much more abundant neighbour one base away suggests this may be a read error. CDR3 residues: CVSSDPGQFESPLHF. The CDR3 region has the DNA TGTGTCAGCAGCGACCCTGGACAATTTGAATCACCCCTCCACTTT. The rearrangement joins TRBV11-2 to TRBJ1-6; maybe TRBD1 (5 bases). Per the germline V gene, CDR1 is SGHAT and CDR2 is FQNNGV. This CDR3 has 15 amino acids.

Here the CDR3 DNA reads TGTGCCAGCAGCTTAGTACCCCGCGACACTGAAGCTTTCTTT. Amino acids: CASSLVPRDTEAFF. This sequence joins TRBV7-8 and TRBJ1-1, with no clear D. Trimming shortened V by 1 base and J by 3 bases, and 9 bases separated the two germline ends. The CDR3 contains 14 residues. Per the germline V gene, CDR1 is SGHVS and CDR2 is FQNEAQ.

V usage is TRBV10-3 and J usage is TRBJ1-1, with D unclear. In germline, CDR1 is ENHRY, CDR2 SYGVKD. The CDR3 loop spans 16 amino acids. Trimming removed 8 bases from V and 0 bases from J, with 19 bases in between. Here the CDR3 reads CAIRPSPDVMNTEAFF. The CDR3 bases are TGTGCCATCCGCCCGTCCCCCGACGTAATGAACACTGAAGCTTTCTTT.

The genes are TRBV9 and TRBJ1-4; no firm D call. The CDR3 runs 13 residues. V lost 1 base and J lost 10, with 11 bases in between. The germline CDR1 and CDR2 sequences are SGDLS and YYNGEE. The CDR3: CASSVSTEGKLFF. CDR3 DNA sequence: TGTGCCAGCAGCGTATCGACTGAGGGAAAACTGTTTTTT.

The chain links TRBV7-9 to TRBJ1-1; D might be TRBD1 (5 bases). The length of the CDR3 is 15 residues. V was pared by 5 bases and J by 3 bases, with 16 bases between. Germline lookup yields CDR1 SEHNR and CDR2 FQNEAQ (reference sequence). The CDR3 DNA sequence: TGTGCCAGCAGCCACGTCGGGCTGGGGGACACTGAAGCTTTCTTT. It specifies CASSHVGLGDTEAFF.

The chain recombines TRBV12-3 or TRBV12-4 with TRBJ1-3; D is unresolved. This CDR3 spans 14 amino acids. V gave up 5 bases and J gave up 0 bases, with 8 bases separating them. The CDR3 loop is CASSLHVSGNTIYF. CDR3 sequence (DNA): TGTGCCAGCAGTCTACACGTCTCTGGAAACACCATATATTTT.

The chain has TRBV2 and TRBJ2-3; unclear D gene. Trimming pared 4 bases from V and 1 base from J, leaving 3 bases between. This CDR3 is 12 amino acids long. From germline, CDR1 is SNHLY and CDR2 FYNNEI. The CDR3 bases are TGTGCCAGCAGTGGATGCACAGATACGCAGTATTTT. Its translation is CASSGCTDTQYF.

This clonotype has a handful of counts. The chain couples TRBV7-3 to TRBJ2-2; D possibly corresponds to TRBD1 (5 bases). Germline values: CDR1 SGHTA, CDR2 FQGTGA. CDR3 length: 14 amino acids. Trimming took 6 bases from V and 6 from J, leaving 14 bases between them. The CDR3 DNA reads as TGTGCCAGCAGTTTAGGGGCACGGGCCGGGGAGCTGTTTTTT. Its protein product is CASSLGARAGELFF.

The J gene is TRBJ1-5, the V gene TRBV12-3 or TRBV12-4; D is unresolved. Deletions cut 1 base from V and 5 bases from J, with 12 bases between. CDR3 length: 15 amino acids. The CDR3 bases are TGTGCCAGCAGTTTAGGTTGGGTAGGCGATCAGCCCCAGCATTTT. This gives the protein CASSLGWVGDQPQHF.

The chain employs TRBV20-1 and TRBJ2-3; D is perhaps TRBD1 (6 bases). Between the trimmed V and J ends, which lost 1 base and 2 bases, there was a span of 10 bases. In germline, CDR1 is DFQATT, CDR2 SNEGSKA (reference sequence). The CDR3 extends over 14 amino acids. The CDR3 loop is CSARGTEDTDTQYF. DNA of the CDR3: TGCAGTGCTAGAGGGACAGAAGACACAGATACGCAGTATTTT.

The rearrangement joins TRBV3-1 to TRBJ2-1, with TRBD2 as a possible D gene (6 bases). CDR1 is LGHDT and CDR2 is YNNKEL in the germline V gene (reference sequence). This CDR3 spans 15 amino acids. V lost 5 bases and J lost 3, with 14 bases in between. This chain's CDR3 is CASSSGLQFYNEQFF. The DNA of the CDR3 is TGTGCCAGCAGCTCGGGACTTCAATTCTACAATGAGCAGTTCTTC.

DNA of the CDR3: TGTGCCGTCATTAGCGGGGGGGCTGTCGATGAGCAGTTCTTC. The encoded protein is CAVISGGAVDEQFF. The chain employs TRBV2 and TRBJ2-1, with 11 bases that match TRBD2. Germline V gene lookup returns CDR1 SNHLY and CDR2 FYNNEI. Losses at the gene ends were 11 bases for V and 8 bases for J; bases not matched to a gene: 11. The CDR3 consists of 14 residues.

This clonotype was seen many times. The V call is TRBV29-1, the J call TRBJ1-2; maybe TRBD1 (6 bases). The germline V and J ends were trimmed by 7 bases and 2 bases, with 14 bases remaining between them. CDR1 is SQVTM and CDR2 is ANQGSEA in the germline V gene. The CDR3 is 13 amino acids. In DNA, the CDR3 is TGCAGCGGGGGACATTCCCCGAACTATGGCTACACCTTC. Translating gives CSGGHSPNYGYTF.

This clonotype was found many times. The chain recombines TRBV12-3 or TRBV12-4 with TRBJ2-7; 8 bases align to TRBD2. The CDR3 is 14 amino acids. J lost 4 bases, V lost 0 bases, and 2 bases had no gene match. The CDR3 coding sequence is TGTGCCAGCAGTTTAGCGGCGGGGGGATACGAGCAGTACTTC. Translating it yields CASSLAAGGYEQYF.

This clonotype was picked up many times. This chain uses TRBV7-2 with TRBJ2-3; tentative D call: TRBD2 (5 bases). Germline V gene sequence: CDR1 SGHTA, CDR2 FQGNSA. The CDR3 is 14 amino acids. Trimming cost V 2 bases and J 6 bases, with 12 bases left between them. The CDR3 nucleotides are TGTGCCAGCAGCTTAAATCCGGGGTCGGATACGCAGTATTTT. The encoded protein is CASSLNPGSDTQYF.

The genes are TRBV5-1 and TRBJ2-3, with D hard to call. This CDR3 region has 15 residues. Trimming took 3 bases from V and 6 from J, leaving 17 bases between them. Germline lookup yields CDR1 SGHRS and CDR2 YFSETQ. CDR3 DNA sequence: TGCGCCAGCAGCTCGAGAGCCCTCACGCCCGATACGCAGTATTTT. Translated: CASSSRALTPDTQYF.

V usage is TRBV13 and J usage is TRBJ2-5, with 8 nucleotides matching TRBD1. Germline V CDR1 and CDR2: PRHDT, FYEKMQ (reference sequence). The CDR3 is 15 amino acids. The trim removed 5 bases at V and 3 bases at J, leaving 8 bases unmatched. The CDR3 region has the DNA TGTGCCAGCAGCCCAGACAGGGGAACGAAAGAGACCCAGTACTTC. Translating it yields CASSPDRGTKETQYF.

This clonotype was found many times. V gene TRBV10-3 combines with J gene TRBJ1-2; unclear D gene. Per the germline V gene, CDR1 is ENHRY and CDR2 is SYGVKD. V was trimmed by 5 bases and J by 4 bases, leaving 14 bases between them. CDR3 length: 14 residues. Here the CDR3 DNA reads TGTGCCATCAGTAACGGAATTTCACTCTATGGCTACACCTTC. Amino acid sequence: CAISNGISLYGYTF.

This clonotype was seen ten or more times. This chain joins TRBV5-6 and TRBJ2-1; D perhaps matches TRBD1 (5 bases). The length of the CDR3 is 13 residues. Germline CDR1 SGHDT, CDR2 YYEEEE. V dropped 4 bases and J dropped 8 bases, with 13 bases sitting between them. CDR3 amino acids: CASSPLEGDEQFF. The CDR3 bases are TGTGCCAGCAGCCCACTTGAAGGGGATGAGCAGTTCTTC.